The present TCR beta chain was sequenced within a study of OX40 agonist ivuxolimab in advanced cancers. Study-wide context: A male proportion of about 86% was recorded, with mean age approximately 64 years and range about 20 to 79.

As to this clone: What it binds is unknown.

Sequencing was performed with immunoSEQ multiplex PCR; in TCRdb, only in-frame clones are kept and a portion is missing. The table includes tens of thousands of clones, 86% detected once. Study-level findings and limits: Some of the lowest clonal expansion was seen in partial responders at 0.1-3.0 mg/kg. The antigens recognized by the expanded peripheral T cells, that is their antigen specificity, were not determined. Clones of CD4+ and CD8+ blood T cells grew by week 6 at doses of 0.1 to 3.0 mg/kg.

Germline V gene lookup returns CDR1 SGDLS and CDR2 YYNGEE. J was trimmed by 8 bases and V by 3 bases; bases with no gene match: 10. CDR3 size: 16 residues. This clonotype was sampled from an adult with an advanced solid tumor such as melanoma, head and neck, liver or kidney cancer. This material consisted of CD4+ or CD8+ T cells sorted from blood, taken in a trial of the OX40 agonist ivuxolimab. V and J are TRBV9 and TRBJ1-4, with 10 bases that match TRBD1. The chain's CDR3 is CASSEGPGTGDEKLFF. CDR3 nucleotides: TGTGCCAGCAGCGAGGGACCCGGGACAGGGGACGAAAAACTGTTTTTT.